This TCR beta chain emerged from a study of shared clonotypes between healthy human individuals. The assay was immunoSEQ multiplex PCR, and TCRdb's table has in-frame clones only and misses some. Of approximately 510,000 clones in the sample, 60% to 85% were seen once. The CDR3 is made up of 13 amino acids. CDR1 is GTSNPN and CDR2 is SVGIG in the germline V gene (reference sequence). Germline trimming cut 5 bases from V and 5 bases from J; bases unmatched to any gene: 7. The sample consisted of PBMCs. This receptor was identified in a woman aged 40 to 50 in good health. Some clones in this sample may be carry-over from other donors' samples. This sequence joins TRBV30 and TRBJ2-5; TRBD1 matches 8 bases. Here the CDR3 DNA reads TGTGCCTGGCAGGGGGCAGGATGGGAGACCCAGTACTTC. Translating gives CAWQGAGWETQYF.